These 20 T cell receptor beta chains originate from one sample sequenced in a study of human T cells and chemical hapten exposure. MiXCR, applied by TCRdb to the RACE reads, yields one record per CDR3 protein. The table lists around 40,000 distinct CDR3 sequences, roughly 13% of them singletons, with over 2% in the top ten. Described time point: patch test 3, about 24 weeks after DPC sensitization. Treatment noted: therapeutic diphenylcyclopropenone sensitization with weekly scalp DPC. Unfractionated whole blood yielded total RNA. The specimen comprised whole blood, sampled in connection with sensitization to the hapten diphenylcyclopropenone (DPC). These receptors originate from a woman aged 35 to 49 with alopecia areata. Some clones in this sample may be carry-over from other donors' samples.

This clonotype has more than one count but fewer than ten. The rearrangement uses TRBV7-6 and TRBJ2-2, with 11 bases lining up with TRBD2. The CDR3 covers 18 residues. V trimming: 5 bases; J trimming: 2 bases; junction bases outside the gene matches: 10. The germline V gene has CDR1 SGHVS and CDR2 FNYEAQ. The CDR3 is CASSPLTSGDINTGELFF. The DNA of the CDR3 is TGTGCCAGCAGCCCCCTGACTAGCGGGGACATCAACACCGGGGAGCTGTTTTTT.

This clonotype was observed many times. This chain links TRBV14 with TRBJ2-7; TRBD2 matches at 8 bases. The CDR3 covers 16 residues. Germline CDR1 is SGHDN and CDR2 is FVKESK. The J segment lost 1 base and the V segment lost 1 base, leaving 6 bases of the junction unmatched. The CDR3 region is CASSQGAGVSSYEQYF. Written as DNA, the CDR3 is TGTGCCAGCAGCCAAGGAGCGGGGGTGAGTTCCTACGAGCAGTACTTC. Drawing the rest from reference TRBV14 and TRBJ2-7, the complete variable domain is EAGVTQFPSHSVIEKGQTVTLRCDPISGHDNLYWYRRVMGKEIKFLLHFVKESKQDESGMPNNRFLAERTGGTYSTLKVQPAELEDSGVYFCASSQGAGVSSYEQYFGPGTRLTVT.

There are many counts of this clonotype. The chain recombines TRBV7-9 with TRBJ2-7, with D uncertain. The V and J ends lost 5 bases and 7 bases respectively, with 9 bases between them. Germline V gene lookup returns CDR1 SEHNR and CDR2 FQNEAQ (reference sequence). The CDR3 runs to 11 residues. The CDR3 here is CASSQALEQYF. CDR3 in DNA: TGTGCCAGCAGCCAAGCGCTGGAGCAGTACTTC.

The V call is TRBV28, the J call TRBJ2-2; D remains unclear. CDR1 is MDHEN and CDR2 is SYDVKM in the germline V gene. The CDR3 extends over 15 amino acids. V lost 3 bases to trimming and J lost 5 bases, with 13 bases between them. The CDR3 DNA reads as TGTGCCAGCAGTTTTGGTCTGGGCTATACCGGGGAGCTGTTTTTT. Translation: CASSFGLGYTGELFF.

This clonotype came up a few times. V and J are TRBV28 and TRBJ2-7, with no clear D. The germline V gene has CDR1 MDHEN and CDR2 SYDVKM. The CDR3 consists of 13 residues. The germline V and J ends were trimmed by 6 bases and 7 bases, with 16 bases remaining between them. The CDR3 coding sequence is TGTGCCAGCAGCACTAACACAGTGGGGGAGCAGTACTTC. It is translated as CASSTNTVGEQYF.

This clonotype was counted ten times or more. The chain recombines TRBV3-1 with TRBJ2-7; D remains ambiguous. Trimming shortened V by 7 bases and J by 2 bases, and 18 bases separated the two germline ends. The CDR3 has 15 amino acids. Germline CDR1 and CDR2: LGHDT and YNNKEL (reference sequence). This chain's CDR3 is CASTPTSGRPYEQYF. In DNA, the CDR3 is TGTGCCAGCACCCCAACGTCAGGAAGGCCCTACGAGCAGTACTTC.

This clonotype has ten or more counts. V usage is TRBV12-3 or TRBV12-4 and J usage is TRBJ1-6; 10 nucleotides line up with TRBD1. V lost 3 bases, J lost 9 bases, and 2 bases stayed unmatched. The CDR3 spans 14 residues. The chain's CDR3 is CASSFRDRGSPLHF. CDR3 DNA: TGTGCCAGCAGTTTCCGGGACAGGGGTTCACCCCTCCACTTT.

This clonotype was picked up many times. V is TRBV29-1 and J is TRBJ2-3; no clear D. V lost 3 bases to trimming and J lost 0 bases, with 16 bases between them. Germline V lookup: CDR1 SQVTM, CDR2 ANQGSEA. The CDR3 consists of 16 residues. The CDR3 loop is CSVDPPRVPSTDTQYF. The CDR3 region has the DNA TGCAGCGTTGACCCCCCGCGTGTTCCGAGCACAGATACGCAGTATTTT.

In its sample, this clonotype was seen many times. The chain recombines TRBV20-1 with TRBJ2-3; D perhaps matches TRBD2 (5 bases). Per the germline V gene, CDR1 is DFQATT and CDR2 is SNEGSKA (reference sequence). V shed 7 bases and J shed 4 bases, with 6 bases lying between them. This CDR3 has 10 residues. The CDR3 here is CSVEADTQYF. The DNA for the CDR3 is TGCAGTGTGGAGGCAGATACGCAGTATTTT.

In its sample, this clonotype was seen a few times. J is TRBJ2-3 and V is TRBV29-1; possible D gene TRBD2, 5 bases. V dropped 7 bases and J dropped 6 bases, with 14 bases sitting between them. The germline V gene encodes CDR1 SQVTM and CDR2 ANQGSEA. There are 12 residues in the CDR3. In DNA, the CDR3 is TGCAGCGCACGGAGGTCCCAGGATACGCAGTATTTT. Translating gives CSARRSQDTQYF.

This clonotype has at least ten counts. The rearrangement links TRBV18 to TRBJ1-1; D is unclear. This CDR3 contains 12 residues. With 6 bases removed from V and 6 bases from J, the gap between germline ends came to 11 bases. CDR1 and CDR2 from the germline V gene are KGHSH and LQKENI. The CDR3 is CASSRLLAEAFF. CDR3 coding DNA: TGTGCCAGCTCCAGGCTTTTGGCTGAAGCTTTCTTT.

This clonotype has more than one count but fewer than ten. The genes are TRBV10-2 and TRBJ1-5; TRBD1 is a possible D gene (5 bases). CDR3 length: 13 amino acids. CDR1 is WSHSY, CDR2 SAAADI, per germline. Trimming stripped 8 bases from V and 7 bases from J, with 15 bases between. CDR3 DNA: TGCGCCAGCCAGGGAATCCGCGACCAGCCCCAGCATTTT. Protein product: CASQGIRDQPQHF.

This sequence joins TRBV6-2 or TRBV6-3 and TRBJ2-1, with 10 bases identical to TRBD1. V shed 1 base, J shed 2 bases, and the junction held 8 bases outside the gene matches. CDR1 is MNHEY, CDR2 SVGEGT, per germline. This CDR3 is 18 amino acids long. The CDR3 bases are TGTGCCAGCAGTTACTATTACCCCGGGACAGGGGCCTACAATGAGCAGTTCTTC. Translating gives CASSYYYPGTGAYNEQFF.

The sample holds a few counts of this clonotype. Germline and junction disagree at one end, which may indicate a read error. This chain joins TRBV20-1 and TRBJ2-1, with D perhaps TRBD1 (5 bases). Germline assignment: CDR1 DFQATT and CDR2 SNEGSKA (reference sequence). The CDR3 is 14 amino acids. The CDR3 nucleotides are TGTAGTGCCGCGGACACTGGCTCCTACAATGAGCAGTTCTTC. Residues: CSAADTGSYNEQFF.

This clonotype was counted ten times or more. The chain links TRBV11-2 to TRBJ2-2, with D unclear. The V end lost 7 bases, the J end lost 7 bases, and 13 bases lay between the germline ends. The CDR3 spans 13 residues. Germline CDR1 SGHAT, CDR2 FQNNGV. CDR3 amino acids: CASNLGTVGELFF. The CDR3, as DNA: TGTGCCAGCAACCTGGGCACCGTCGGGGAGCTGTTTTTT.

This clonotype was picked up a small number of times. The chain uses TRBV10-3 and TRBJ1-1, with D uncertain. The CDR3 has 13 amino acids. Germline loops: CDR1 ENHRY, CDR2 SYGVKD. V was shortened by 4 bases and J by 4 bases, with 10 bases between the two germline ends. The CDR3 reads CAISGGSRTEAFF. DNA for the CDR3: TGTGCCATCAGTGGCGGGTCACGCACTGAAGCTTTCTTT.

This clonotype has a count of ten or more. This chain uses TRBV7-3 with TRBJ2-2; weak D call: TRBD2 (5 bases). The germline V and J ends were trimmed by 2 bases and 3 bases, with 10 bases remaining between them. The CDR3 sequence is 15 residues long. Per germline, CDR1 SGHTA and CDR2 FQGTGA. The CDR3 sequence: CASSLSGDYTGELFF. The CDR3 DNA is TGTGCCAGCAGCTTATCCGGGGATTACACCGGGGAGCTGTTTTTT.

V is TRBV2 and J is TRBJ2-7; D not certain. This CDR3 comprises 12 residues. The V gene's germline CDR1 is SNHLY and CDR2 FYNNEI. Trimming removed 2 bases from V and 4 bases from J, with 6 bases in between. The CDR3 is CASSEFQYEQYF. CDR3 coding DNA: TGTGCCAGCAGTGAATTCCAATACGAGCAGTACTTC.

The V and J genes are TRBV9 and TRBJ2-2, with D hard to call. The CDR3 has 15 amino acids. Trimming cost V 1 base and J 0 bases, with 7 bases left between them. The germline CDR1 and CDR2 sequences are SGDLS and YYNGEE. CDR3 residues: CASSVFGSNTGELFF. CDR3 coding DNA: TGTGCCAGCAGCGTATTTGGGTCGAACACCGGGGAGCTGTTTTTT.

This clonotype has more than one count but fewer than ten. The genes are TRBV10-3 and TRBJ1-2; D remains unclear. The CDR3 spans 13 residues. Germline V CDR1 and CDR2: ENHRY, SYGVKD. Trimming pared 3 bases from V and 5 bases from J, leaving 10 bases between. The CDR3 loop reads CAISDGRDYGYTF. The CDR3 nucleotides are TGTGCCATCAGTGACGGCAGAGATTATGGCTACACCTTC.